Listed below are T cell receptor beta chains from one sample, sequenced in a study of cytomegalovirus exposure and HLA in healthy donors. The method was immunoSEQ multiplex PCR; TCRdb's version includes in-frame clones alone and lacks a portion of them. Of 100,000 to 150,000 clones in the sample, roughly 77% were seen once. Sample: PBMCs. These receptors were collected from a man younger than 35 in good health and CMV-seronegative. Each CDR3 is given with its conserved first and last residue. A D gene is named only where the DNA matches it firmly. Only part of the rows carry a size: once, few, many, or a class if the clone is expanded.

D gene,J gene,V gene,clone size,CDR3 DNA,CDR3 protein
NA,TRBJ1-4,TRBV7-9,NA,TGTGCCAGCAGCTTAACCGGGACAAACGAAAAACTGTTTTTT,CASSLTGTNEKLFF
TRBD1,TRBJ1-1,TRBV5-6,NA,TGTGCCAGCAGCGCCTACGGACAGGGGACCGCTGAAGCTTTCTTT,CASSAYGQGTAEAFF
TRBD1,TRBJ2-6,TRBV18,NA,TGTGCCAGCTCCCAACAGGGGGCTATTGGGGCCAACGTCCTGACTTTC,CASSQQGAIGANVLTF
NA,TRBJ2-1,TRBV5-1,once,TGCGCCAGCAGCTTGGAGAGACTAGGGGACAATGAGCAGTTCTTC,CASSLERLGDNEQFF
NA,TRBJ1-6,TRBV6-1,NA,TGTGCCAGCAGTGTACAGGTTTGGGGGGATTCACCCCTCCACTTT,CASSVQVWGDSPLHF
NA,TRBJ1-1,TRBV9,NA,TGTGCCAGCAGCGTAGCTGGAGGGATCTCCTCCGCTGAAGCTTTCTTT,CASSVAGGISSAEAFF
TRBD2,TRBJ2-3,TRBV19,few,TGTGCCAGTAGTTCTTGGACTAGCGGGGGGCACAGGACAGATACGCAGTATTTT,CASSSWTSGGHRTDTQYF
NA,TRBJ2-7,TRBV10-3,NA,TGTGCCATCAGTGAGAGGGGCTACGAGCAGTACTTC,CAISERGYEQYF
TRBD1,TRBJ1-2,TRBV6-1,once,TGTGCCAGCCCCCGGACAGGGGGGAGTTGGGGCTACACCTTC,CASPRTGGSWGYTF
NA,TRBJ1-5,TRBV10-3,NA,TGTGCCATCAGTGAGGACAATAGCAATCAGCCCCAGCATTTT,CAISEDNSNQPQHF
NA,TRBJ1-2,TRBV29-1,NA,TGCAGCGTTGGGCAGGACTATGGCTACACCTTC,CSVGQDYGYTF
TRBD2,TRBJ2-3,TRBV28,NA,TGTGCCAGCAGTTCCTGGACTAGCGGGGGCGCAGATACGCAGTATTTT,CASSSWTSGGADTQYF
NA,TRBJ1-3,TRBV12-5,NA,TGTGCTAGTGGTTTGGTGAGGGCCTCTGGAAACACCATATATTTT,CASGLVRASGNTIYF
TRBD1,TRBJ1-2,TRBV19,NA,TGTGCCAGTAGGGAGGGACAGACAAACCTCTATGGCTACACCTTC,CASREGQTNLYGYTF
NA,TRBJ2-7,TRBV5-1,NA,TGCGCCAGCAGCTCGCTTGGCAGGTACGAGCAGTACTTC,CASSSLGRYEQYF
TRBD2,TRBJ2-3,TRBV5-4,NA,TGTGCCGTATTTAGCGGGGGGGCAAGAGATACGCAGTATTTT,CAVFSGGARDTQYF
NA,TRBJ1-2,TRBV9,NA,TGTGCCAGCAGCGTAGGAGGGCTCTATGGCTACACCTTC,CASSVGGLYGYTF
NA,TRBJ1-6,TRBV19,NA,TGTGCCAGTAGTCCCTTTTCGGGGGGTCGTTCACCCCTCCACTTT,CASSPFSGGRSPLHF
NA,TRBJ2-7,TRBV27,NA,TGTGCCAGCAGCCGGCCCTTGGAGGGCGAGCAGTACTTC,CASSRPLEGEQYF
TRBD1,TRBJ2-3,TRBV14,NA,TGTGCCAGCAGCCAACAGGGGGCCCTACTTACAGATACGCAGTATTTT,CASSQQGALLTDTQYF
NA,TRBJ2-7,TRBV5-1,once,TGCGCCAGCAGTGGGCAGGGGTTTCCCTACGAGCAGTACTTC,CASSGQGFPYEQYF
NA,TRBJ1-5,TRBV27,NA,TGTGCCAGGACCTCTAGGGGGGGAAATCAGCCCCAGCATTTT,CARTSRGGNQPQHF
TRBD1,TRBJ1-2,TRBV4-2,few,TGTGCCAGCAGCCAAGATGAACGTAATCCCCGGACAGGCTTCTATGGCTACACCTTC,CASSQDERNPRTGFYGYTF
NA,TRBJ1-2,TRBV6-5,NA,TGTGCCAGCAGTTACAGTCAGGTCTATGGCTACACCTTC,CASSYSQVYGYTF
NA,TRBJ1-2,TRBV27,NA,TGTGCCAGCAGTTTTGCCCAGGGCCATGGCTACACCTTC,CASSFAQGHGYTF
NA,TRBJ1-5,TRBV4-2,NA,TGTGCCAGCAGCCAAACCCCAGGTCAGCCCCAGCATTTT,CASSQTPGQPQHF
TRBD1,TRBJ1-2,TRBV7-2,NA,TGTGCCAGCAGCTTAGAGGACAGGGCAATTGGCTACACCTTC,CASSLEDRAIGYTF
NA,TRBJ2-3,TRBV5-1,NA,TGCGCCAGCAGCTTGGACAGTTTAACAGATACGCAGTATTTT,CASSLDSLTDTQYF
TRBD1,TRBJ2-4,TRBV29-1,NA,TGCAGCATTAACAGGGGGAACATTCAGTACTTC,CSINRGNIQYF
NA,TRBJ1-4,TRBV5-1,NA,TGCGCCAGCAGCTTGGTCGGGGGACGGCAGGGAACGGAAAAACTGTTTTTT,CASSLVGGRQGTEKLFF
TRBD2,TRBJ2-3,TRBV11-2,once,TGTGCCAGCAGTCCGGGGGGGAGGACAGATACGCAGTATTTT,CASSPGGRTDTQYF
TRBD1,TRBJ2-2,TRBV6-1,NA,TGTGCCAGCAGCCCACAGGGGGCTGGTACCGGGGAGCTGTTTTTT,CASSPQGAGTGELFF
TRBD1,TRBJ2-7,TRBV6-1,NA,TGTGCCAGCAGTGAAGCCCAGGGGGCACCCTACGAGCAGTACTTC,CASSEAQGAPYEQYF
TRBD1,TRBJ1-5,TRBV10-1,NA,TGCGCCAGCAGTGTGTATGAACAGGGGGCGGGCCAGCCCCAGCATTTT,CASSVYEQGAGQPQHF
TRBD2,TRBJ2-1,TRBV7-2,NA,TGTGCCAGCAGCTTAATGTCTAGCGGGGGGGGCCATGAGCAGTTCTTC,CASSLMSSGGGHEQFF
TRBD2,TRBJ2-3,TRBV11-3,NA,TGTGCCAGCAGCTTCGATAGCGGGGGCAGTACAGATACGCAGTATTTT,CASSFDSGGSTDTQYF
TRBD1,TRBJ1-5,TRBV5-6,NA,TGTGCCAGCAGCTCGTCATACGGGACAGGGCACAATCAGCCCCAGCATTTT,CASSSSYGTGHNQPQHF
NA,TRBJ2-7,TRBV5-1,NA,TGCGCCAGCAGCTTCGAGACAAACTCCCACGAGCAGTACTTC,CASSFETNSHEQYF
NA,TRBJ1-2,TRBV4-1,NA,TGCGCCAGCAGCCAAGTAACCCTCTGGGGCTACGCCTTC,CASSQVTLWGYAF
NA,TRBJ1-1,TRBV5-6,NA,TGTGCCAGCAGCGCAACAGGTAGGGCTGAAGCTTTCTTT,CASSATGRAEAFF
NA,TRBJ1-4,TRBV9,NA,TGTGCCAGCAGCGTAGGAACGGCAACTAATGAAAAACTGTTTTTT,CASSVGTATNEKLFF
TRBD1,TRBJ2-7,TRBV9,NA,TGTGCCAGCAGCCCAACACAGGGGAACGAGCAGTACTTC,CASSPTQGNEQYF
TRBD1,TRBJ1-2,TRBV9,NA,TGTGCCAGCAGCCCGCCGGGACAGGGGTACGGCTACACCTTC,CASSPPGQGYGYTF